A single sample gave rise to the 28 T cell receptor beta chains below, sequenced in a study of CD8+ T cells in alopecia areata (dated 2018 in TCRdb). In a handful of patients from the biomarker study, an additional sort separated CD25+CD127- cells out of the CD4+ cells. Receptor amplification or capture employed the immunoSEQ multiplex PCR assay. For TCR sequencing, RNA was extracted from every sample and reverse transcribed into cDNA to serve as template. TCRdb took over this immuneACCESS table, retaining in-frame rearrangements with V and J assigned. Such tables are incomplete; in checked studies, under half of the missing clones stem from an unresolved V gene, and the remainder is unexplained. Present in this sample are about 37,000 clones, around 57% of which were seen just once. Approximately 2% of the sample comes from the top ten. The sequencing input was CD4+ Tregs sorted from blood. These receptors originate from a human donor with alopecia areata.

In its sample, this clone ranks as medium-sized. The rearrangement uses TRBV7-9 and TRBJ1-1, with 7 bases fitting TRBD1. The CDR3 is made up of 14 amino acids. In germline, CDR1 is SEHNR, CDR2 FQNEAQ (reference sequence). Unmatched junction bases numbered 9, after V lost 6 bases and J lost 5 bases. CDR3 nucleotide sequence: TGTGCCAGCAGTTCCATAGCAGGGGGAACTGAAGCTTTCTTT. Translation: CASSSIAGGTEAFF.

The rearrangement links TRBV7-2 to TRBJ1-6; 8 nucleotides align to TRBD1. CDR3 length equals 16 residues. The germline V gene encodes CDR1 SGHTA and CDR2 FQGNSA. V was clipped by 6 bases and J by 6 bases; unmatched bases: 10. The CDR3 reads CASSYRRGQGNSPLHF. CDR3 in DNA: TGTGCCAGCAGTTATAGACGTGGACAGGGTAATTCACCCCTCCACTTT.

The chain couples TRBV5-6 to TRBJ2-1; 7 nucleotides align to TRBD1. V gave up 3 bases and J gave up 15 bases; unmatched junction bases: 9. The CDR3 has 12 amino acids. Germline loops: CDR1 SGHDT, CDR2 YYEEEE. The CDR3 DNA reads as TGTGCCAGCAGCTACCGGGACAGCGGTCTGTTCTTC. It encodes CASSYRDSGLFF.

The CDR3 loop is CASSLVGTRVLEQYF. In DNA, the CDR3 is TGTGCCAGCAGCTTAGTAGGGACTAGAGTTCTCGAGCAGTACTTC. The rearrangement links TRBV7-2 to TRBJ2-5; 8 positions match TRBD2. TRBJ2-7 matches the DNA end more closely, so the J call is doubtful. This CDR3 is built from 15 residues. Germline V gives CDR1 SGHTA, CDR2 FQGNSA.

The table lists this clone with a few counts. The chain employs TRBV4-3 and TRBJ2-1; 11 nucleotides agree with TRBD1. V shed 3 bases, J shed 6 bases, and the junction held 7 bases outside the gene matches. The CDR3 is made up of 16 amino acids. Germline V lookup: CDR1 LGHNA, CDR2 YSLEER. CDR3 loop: CASSHLAGTGGNEQFF. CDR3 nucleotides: TGCGCCAGCAGCCATCTAGCCGGGACAGGGGGCAATGAGCAGTTCTTC.

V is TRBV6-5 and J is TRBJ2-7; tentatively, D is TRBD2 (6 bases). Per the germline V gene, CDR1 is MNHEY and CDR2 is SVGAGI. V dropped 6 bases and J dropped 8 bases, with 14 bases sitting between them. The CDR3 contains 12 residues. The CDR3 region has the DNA TGTGCCAGCAGCCCCGGGGCGGGGAAGCAGTACTTC. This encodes CASSPGAGKQYF.

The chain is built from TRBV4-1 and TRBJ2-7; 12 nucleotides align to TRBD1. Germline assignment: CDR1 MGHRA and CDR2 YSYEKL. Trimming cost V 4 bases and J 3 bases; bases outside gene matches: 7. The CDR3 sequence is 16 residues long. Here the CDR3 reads CASSRGGTGGFYEQYF. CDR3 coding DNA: TGCGCCAGCAGCCGGGGCGGGACAGGGGGCTTCTACGAGCAGTACTTC.

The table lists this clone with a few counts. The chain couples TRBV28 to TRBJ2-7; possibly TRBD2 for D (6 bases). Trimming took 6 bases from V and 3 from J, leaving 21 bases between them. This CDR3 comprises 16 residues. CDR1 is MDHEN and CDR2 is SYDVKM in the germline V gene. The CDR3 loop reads CASRGAGGVTLYEQYF. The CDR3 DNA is TGTGCCAGCAGAGGCGCCGGAGGGGTCACCCTCTACGAGCAGTACTTC.

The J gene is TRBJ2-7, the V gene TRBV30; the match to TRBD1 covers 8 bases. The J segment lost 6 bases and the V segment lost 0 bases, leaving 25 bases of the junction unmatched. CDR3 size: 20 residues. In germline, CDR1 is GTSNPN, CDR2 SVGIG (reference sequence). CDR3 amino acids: CAWSVSPAGGIGFGGPEQYF. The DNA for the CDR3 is TGTGCCTGGAGTGTATCCCCAGCAGGGGGCATTGGGTTCGGAGGTCCCGAGCAGTACTTC.

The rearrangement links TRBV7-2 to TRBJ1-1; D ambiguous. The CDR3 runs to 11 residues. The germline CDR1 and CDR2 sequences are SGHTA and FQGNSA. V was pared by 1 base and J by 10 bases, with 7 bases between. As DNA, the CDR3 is TGTGCCAGCAGCTTAGGGGGAAGAGCTTTCTTT. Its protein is CASSLGGRAFF.

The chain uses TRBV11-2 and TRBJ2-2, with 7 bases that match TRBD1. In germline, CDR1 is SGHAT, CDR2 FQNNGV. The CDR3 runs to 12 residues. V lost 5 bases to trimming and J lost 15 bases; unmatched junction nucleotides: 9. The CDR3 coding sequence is TGTGCCAGCAGCCAGGGGGATCGAGGATTGTTTTTT. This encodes CASSQGDRGLFF.

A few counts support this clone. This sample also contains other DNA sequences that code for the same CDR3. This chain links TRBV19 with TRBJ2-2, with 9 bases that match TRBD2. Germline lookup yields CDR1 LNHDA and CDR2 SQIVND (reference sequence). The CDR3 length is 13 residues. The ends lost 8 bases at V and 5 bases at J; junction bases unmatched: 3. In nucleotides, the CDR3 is TGTGCCAGTCGGCTAGCGGGGACCGGGGAGCTGTTTTTT. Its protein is CASRLAGTGELFF.

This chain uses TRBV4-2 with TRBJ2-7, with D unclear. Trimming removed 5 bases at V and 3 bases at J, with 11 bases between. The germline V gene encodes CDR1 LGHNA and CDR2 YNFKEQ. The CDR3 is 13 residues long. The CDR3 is CASSASRNYEQYF. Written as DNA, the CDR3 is TGTGCCAGCAGCGCGAGCAGAAACTACGAGCAGTACTTC.

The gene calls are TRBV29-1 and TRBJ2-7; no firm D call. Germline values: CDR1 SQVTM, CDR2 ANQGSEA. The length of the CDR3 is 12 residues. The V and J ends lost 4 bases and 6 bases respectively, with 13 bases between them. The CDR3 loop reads CSVAAGLGEQYF. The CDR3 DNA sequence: TGCAGCGTTGCAGCAGGTTTGGGCGAGCAGTACTTC.

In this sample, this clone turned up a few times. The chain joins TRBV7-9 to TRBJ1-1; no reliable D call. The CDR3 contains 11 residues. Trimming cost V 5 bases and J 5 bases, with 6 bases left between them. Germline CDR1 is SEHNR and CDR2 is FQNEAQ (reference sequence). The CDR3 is CASSETTEAFF. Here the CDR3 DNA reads TGTGCCAGCAGCGAAACAACTGAAGCTTTCTTT.

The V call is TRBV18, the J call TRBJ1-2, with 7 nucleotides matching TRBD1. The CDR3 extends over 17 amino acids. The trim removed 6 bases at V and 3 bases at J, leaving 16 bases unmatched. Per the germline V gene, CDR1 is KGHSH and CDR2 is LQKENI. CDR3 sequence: CASSKGSSTGIDYGYTF. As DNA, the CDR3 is TGTGCCAGCTCGAAAGGCTCCTCGACAGGGATCGACTATGGCTACACCTTC.

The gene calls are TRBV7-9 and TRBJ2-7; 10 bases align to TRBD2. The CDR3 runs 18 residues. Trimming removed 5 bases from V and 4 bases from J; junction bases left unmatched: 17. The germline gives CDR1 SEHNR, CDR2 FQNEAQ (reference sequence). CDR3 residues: CASSPAGAGGGRTYEQYF. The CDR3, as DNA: TGTGCCAGCAGCCCGGCGGGAGCGGGAGGGGGTAGAACGTACGAGCAGTACTTC. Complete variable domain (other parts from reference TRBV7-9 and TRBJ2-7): DTGVSQNPRHKITKRGQNVTFRCDPISEHNRLYWYRQTLGQGPEFLTYFQNEAQLEKSRLLSDRFSAERPKGSFSTLEIQRTEQGDSAMYLCASSPAGAGGGRTYEQYFGPGTRLTVT.

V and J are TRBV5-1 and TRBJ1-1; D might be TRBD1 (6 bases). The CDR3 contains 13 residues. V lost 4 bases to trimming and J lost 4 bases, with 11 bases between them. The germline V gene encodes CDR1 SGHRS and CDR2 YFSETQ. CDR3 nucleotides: TGCGCCAGCAGCGTCAGGGGTGGCACTGAAGCTTTCTTT. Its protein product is CASSVRGGTEAFF.

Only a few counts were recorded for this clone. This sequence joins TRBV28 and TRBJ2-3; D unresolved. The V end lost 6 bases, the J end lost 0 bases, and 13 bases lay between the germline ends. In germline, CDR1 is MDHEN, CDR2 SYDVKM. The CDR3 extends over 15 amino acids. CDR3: CASSVQISSTDTQYF. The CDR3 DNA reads TGTGCCAGCAGCGTACAGATTTCTAGCACAGATACGCAGTATTTT.

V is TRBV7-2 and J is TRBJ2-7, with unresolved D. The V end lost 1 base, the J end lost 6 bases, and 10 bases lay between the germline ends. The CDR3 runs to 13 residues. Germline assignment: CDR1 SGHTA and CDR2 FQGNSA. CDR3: CASSLDGSAEQYF. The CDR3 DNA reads TGTGCCAGCAGCTTAGATGGATCAGCCGAGCAGTACTTC.

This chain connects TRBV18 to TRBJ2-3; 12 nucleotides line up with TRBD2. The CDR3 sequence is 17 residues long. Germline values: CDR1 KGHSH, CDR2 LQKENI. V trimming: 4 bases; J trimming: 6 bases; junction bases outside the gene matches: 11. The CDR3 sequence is CASSRSTSGGTKDTQYF. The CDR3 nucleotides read TGTGCCAGCTCACGATCGACTAGCGGGGGAACTAAGGATACGCAGTATTTT.

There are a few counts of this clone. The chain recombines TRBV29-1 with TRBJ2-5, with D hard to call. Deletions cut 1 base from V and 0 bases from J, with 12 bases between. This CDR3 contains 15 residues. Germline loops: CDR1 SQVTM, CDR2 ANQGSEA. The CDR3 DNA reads TGCAGCGTTGAAGGCATCGGTGGGCACCAAGAGACCCAGTACTTC. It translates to CSVEGIGGHQETQYF.

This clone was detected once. The CDR3 loop reads CASSLQGAPSYEQYF. In DNA, the CDR3 is TGTGCCAGCAGCCTGCAGGGGGCTCCCTCCTACGAGCAGTACTTC. V gene TRBV7-6 combines with J gene TRBJ2-7; TRBD1 aligns across 8 bases. Germline CDR1 SGHVS, CDR2 FNYEAQ. The CDR3 contains 15 residues. Trimming cost V 5 bases and J 0 bases; bases outside gene matches: 6.

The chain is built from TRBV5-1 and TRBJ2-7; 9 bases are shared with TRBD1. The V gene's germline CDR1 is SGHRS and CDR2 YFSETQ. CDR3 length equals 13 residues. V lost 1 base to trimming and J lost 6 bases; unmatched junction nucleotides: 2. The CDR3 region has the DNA TGCGCCAGCAGCTTGACAGGGGGCGGCGAGCAGTACTTC. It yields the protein CASSLTGGGEQYF.

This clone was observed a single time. CDR3: CASSMSSVYGYTF. As DNA, the CDR3 is TGTGCCAGTAGTATGAGTAGCGTTTATGGCTACACCTTC. The gene calls are TRBV19 and TRBJ1-2, with unresolved D. CDR3 length: 13 amino acids. V lost 3 bases and J lost 5, with 10 bases in between. Germline-derived CDR1 and CDR2 are LNHDA and SQIVND (reference sequence).

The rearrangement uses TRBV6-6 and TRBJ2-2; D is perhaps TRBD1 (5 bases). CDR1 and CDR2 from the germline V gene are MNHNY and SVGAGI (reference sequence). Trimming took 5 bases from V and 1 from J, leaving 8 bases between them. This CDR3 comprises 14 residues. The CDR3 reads CASSPGQNTGELFF. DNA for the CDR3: TGTGCCAGCAGTCCAGGACAGAACACCGGGGAGCTGTTTTTT.

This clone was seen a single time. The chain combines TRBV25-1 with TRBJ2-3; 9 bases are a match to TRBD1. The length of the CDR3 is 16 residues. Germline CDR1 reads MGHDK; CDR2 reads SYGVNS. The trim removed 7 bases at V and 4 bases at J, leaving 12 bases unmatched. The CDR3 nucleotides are TGTGCCAGCAAAAGTTCGACGGGACAGGGTCCAGATACGCAGTATTTT. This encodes CASKSSTGQGPDTQYF. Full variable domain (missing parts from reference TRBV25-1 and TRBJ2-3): EADIYQTPRYLVIGTGKKITLECSQTMGHDKMYWYQQDPGMELHLIHYSYGVNSTEKGDLSSESTVSRIRTEHFPLTLESARPSHTSQYLCASKSSTGQGPDTQYFGPGTRLTVL.

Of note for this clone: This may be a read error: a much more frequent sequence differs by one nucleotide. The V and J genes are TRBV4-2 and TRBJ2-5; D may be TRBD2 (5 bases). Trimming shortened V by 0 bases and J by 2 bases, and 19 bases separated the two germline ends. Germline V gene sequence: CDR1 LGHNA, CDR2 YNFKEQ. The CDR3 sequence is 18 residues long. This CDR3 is CASSQDPTRASLQETQYF. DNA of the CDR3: TGTGCCAGCAGCCAAGATCCCACTAGAGCCTCACTTCAAGAGACCCAGTACTTC.